Each of the 28 T cell receptor beta chains below was sequenced from the same sample in a study of blood T cells in healthy people across ages. The second PCR ran roughly 7 to 11 cycles with a sample-barcoded 5' primer and J-beta primers. From the 5' RACE reads, TCRdb called clonotypes with MiXCR, one entry per CDR3 protein. The sample yields 800,000 or so distinct CDR3 sequences, 60% to 80% seen once. The source material was blood. All receptors come from a man aged 25 to 40 in good health.

The CDR3 loop reads CSVEDWDSSYEQYF. The CDR3 nucleotides read TGCAGCGTTGAAGATTGGGACAGCTCCTACGAGCAGTACTTC. The chain is built from TRBV29-1 and TRBJ2-7; TRBD1 matches at 7 bases. The V and J ends lost 0 bases and 0 bases, in that order; junction bases with no gene match: 2. CDR1 and CDR2 from the germline V gene are SQVTM and ANQGSEA. This CDR3 spans 14 amino acids.

V and J are TRBV15 and TRBJ2-3, with D perhaps matching TRBD2 (5 bases). Between the trimmed V and J ends, which lost 6 bases and 1 base, there was a span of 17 bases. Germline CDR1 and CDR2: LNHNV and YYDKDF (reference sequence). The CDR3 length is 16 residues. CDR3 in DNA: TGTGCCACCAGGGGAGTAGCCGCTGCTGGCACAGATACGCAGTATTTT. Translation gives CATRGVAAAGTDTQYF.

V usage is TRBV20-1 and J usage is TRBJ2-3; no reliable D call. The CDR3 is 15 residues long. Per the germline V gene, CDR1 is DFQATT and CDR2 is SNEGSKA (reference sequence). Deletions cut 3 bases from V and 0 bases from J, with 13 bases between. The chain's CDR3 is CSASHVVTSTDTQYF. DNA for the CDR3: TGCAGTGCTAGTCATGTTGTTACTAGCACAGATACGCAGTATTTT.

This chain connects TRBV7-3 to TRBJ2-4, with TRBD1 identical over 9 bases. TRBJ2-5 matches the DNA end more closely, so the J call is doubtful. CDR1 SGHTA and CDR2 FQGTGA come from the germline V gene. The CDR3 is 15 amino acids. For the CDR3, the DNA is TGTGCCAGCAGCTTATGGGACAGGGCGGAAGAGACCCAGTACTTC. Translation gives CASSLWDRAEETQYF.

This clonotype has only one observation. CDR3 in DNA: TGCAGCGTTGAGGGCAGGGACGTACCCCGCTACACCTTC. Protein product: CSVEGRDVPRYTF. The rearrangement joins TRBV29-1 to TRBJ1-2; possible D gene TRBD1, 5 bases. Looked up from germline, CDR1 is SQVTM and CDR2 is ANQGSEA. This CDR3 is built from 13 residues. V gave up 3 bases and J gave up 9 bases, with 17 bases separating them.

In its sample, this clonotype was seen a few times. A read error may explain this, as a much larger clone is one base away. The J gene is TRBJ2-3, the V gene TRBV4-3; 8 bases fit TRBD2. Germline V gene sequence: CDR1 LGHNA, CDR2 YSLEER. With V trimmed by 4 bases and J by 6 bases, 12 bases remained unmatched. The CDR3 is 16 residues long. This CDR3 is CASSRGGGGPSDTQYF. The CDR3 region has the DNA TGCGCCAGCAGCCGAGGAGGCGGGGGGCCAAGTGATACGCAGTATTTT.

The chain has TRBV29-1 and TRBJ2-3; D possibly corresponds to TRBD1 (6 bases). V lost 6 bases and J 1 base, leaving 14 bases between the germline ends. Germline loops: CDR1 SQVTM, CDR2 ANQGSEA. The CDR3 totals 14 residues. CDR3 sequence reads: CSVRDRWGTDTQYF. The CDR3 region has the DNA TGCAGCGTCCGAGACAGGTGGGGCACAGATACGCAGTATTTT.

This chain links TRBV13 with TRBJ2-4; 9 positions agree with TRBD1. The J call may be in error: the DNA end matches TRBJ2-7 better. The CDR3 runs 15 residues. CDR1 PRHDT and CDR2 FYEKMQ come from the germline V gene (reference sequence). CDR3 loop: CASSRPGTGSYEQYF. The DNA of the CDR3 is TGTGCCAGCAGCCGTCCCGGGACAGGGAGCTACGAGCAGTACTTC.

V gene TRBV29-1 combines with J gene TRBJ2-3, with 7 bases aligning to TRBD2. The CDR3 sequence is 16 residues long. V shed 5 bases, J shed 1 base, and the junction held 12 bases outside the gene matches. Per the germline V gene, CDR1 is SQVTM and CDR2 is ANQGSEA. The CDR3 nucleotides are TGCAGCGTTCGACCTGGGGGGGGGGAGCGCACAGATACGCAGTATTTT. Amino acid sequence: CSVRPGGGERTDTQYF.

CDR3 sequence: CASSSSGLSTGEQYF. Here the CDR3 DNA reads TGTGCCAGCAGTTCCTCGGGACTTTCCACCGGCGAGCAGTACTTC. The rearrangement uses TRBV12-3 or TRBV12-4 and TRBJ2-7; tentatively, D is TRBD2 (6 bases). Trimming cost V 4 bases and J 6 bases, with 19 bases left between them. This CDR3 has 15 amino acids.

CDR3 protein: CASSVAYGSYEQYF. The DNA for the CDR3 is TGTGCCAGCAGCGTAGCGTATGGGTCCTACGAGCAGTACTTC. The chain has TRBV9 and TRBJ2-4; D call uncertain. Gene TRBJ2-7 matches the end of the DNA better, so the J call may be wrong. CDR3 size: 14 residues. Germline V gene sequence: CDR1 SGDLS, CDR2 YYNGEE.

This clonotype appeared once. The chain recombines TRBV5-1 with TRBJ2-5; 8 bases match TRBD1. V dropped 4 bases and J dropped 4; count of bases not matched to a gene: 9. The CDR3 loop spans 15 amino acids. Looked up from germline, CDR1 is SGHRS and CDR2 is YFSETQ. The CDR3 region is CASSPETGGPETQYF. The CDR3 DNA sequence: TGCGCCAGCAGCCCGGAAACAGGGGGGCCAGAGACCCAGTACTTC.

This clonotype has a single count. The V and J genes are TRBV5-1 and TRBJ2-5; 9 bases align to TRBD1. The CDR3 runs 15 residues. Germline-derived CDR1 and CDR2 are SGHRS and YFSETQ. Trimming cost V 3 bases and J 4 bases; bases outside gene matches: 7. CDR3 region: CASSSLGTGPETQYF. The CDR3 coding sequence is TGCGCCAGCAGCTCCCTCGGGACAGGGCCAGAGACCCAGTACTTC. Full variable domain (rest looked up from reference TRBV5-1 and TRBJ2-5): KAGVTQTPRYLIKTRGQQVTLSCSPISGHRSVSWYQQTPGQGLQFLFEYFSETQRNKGNFPGRFSGRQFSNSRSEMNVSTLELGDSALYLCASSSLGTGPETQYFGPGTRLLVL.

This clonotype was detected a few times. V gene TRBV7-9 combines with J gene TRBJ2-3; D remains ambiguous. This CDR3 contains 14 residues. Germline V gives CDR1 SEHNR, CDR2 FQNEAQ (reference sequence). V gave up 2 bases and J gave up 3 bases, with 9 bases separating them. The CDR3 loop reads CASSLLRTTDTQYF. In DNA form, the CDR3 reads TGTGCCAGCAGCTTATTGCGTACGACAGATACGCAGTATTTT.

The rearrangement uses TRBV7-9 and TRBJ2-4; D may be TRBD1 (6 bases). The tail of the sequence fits TRBJ2-7 better, so the J call may be wrong. From germline, CDR1 is SEHNR and CDR2 FQNEAQ (reference sequence). The CDR3 length is 13 residues. The CDR3 region has the DNA TGTGCCAGCAGCGAGGGGGTTGCGTACGAGCAGTACTTC. Translated: CASSEGVAYEQYF.

This clonotype was observed a few times. V gene TRBV16 combines with J gene TRBJ1-5, with TRBD1 matching over 10 bases. The CDR3 consists of 15 residues. After removal of 2 bases from V and 9 bases from J, the junction contained 7 bases not matched to a gene. Looked up from germline, CDR1 is KGHSY and CDR2 is FQNENV. DNA for the CDR3: TGTGCCAGCAGCCAACCGACAGGGGGCTCCTGGCCCCAGCATTTT. It specifies CASSQPTGGSWPQHF.

The chain employs TRBV3-1 and TRBJ2-5; 9 nucleotides agree with TRBD1. The J segment lost 5 bases and the V segment lost 1 base, leaving 8 bases of the junction unmatched. Germline assignment: CDR1 LGHDT and CDR2 YNNKEL (reference sequence). The CDR3 has 16 amino acids. CDR3 DNA: TGTGCCAGCAGCCAAGGAGCCAACAGGGGGCAGGAGACCCAGTACTTC. Amino acid sequence: CASSQGANRGQETQYF.

This clonotype was recorded many times. V gene TRBV11-2 combines with J gene TRBJ1-1, with TRBD1 matching over 7 bases. The CDR3 consists of 14 residues. Losses at the gene ends were 2 bases for V and 7 bases for J; bases not matched to a gene: 7. Looked up from germline, CDR1 is SGHAT and CDR2 is FQNNGV. CDR3 nucleotides: TGTGCCAGCAGCTTATCCCCGGACAGGATTGAAGCTTTCTTT. Translated, it gives CASSLSPDRIEAFF. Full variable domain (remainder filled in from reference TRBV11-2 and TRBJ1-1): EAGVAQSPRYKIIEKRQSVAFWCNPISGHATLYWYQQILGQGPKLLIQFQNNGVVDDSQLPKDRFSAERLKGVDSTLKIQPAKLEDSAVYLCASSLSPDRIEAFFGQGTRLTVV.

The genes are TRBV4-3 and TRBJ2-7; TRBD2 matches at 7 bases. There are 15 residues in the CDR3. V lost 0 bases and J lost 10; bases outside the gene matches: 12. Germline-derived CDR1 and CDR2 are LGHNA and YSLEER. The CDR3 bases are TGCGCCAGCAGCCAAGAGGGGGACTACTCTAAGGCCCAGTACTTC. It encodes CASSQEGDYSKAQYF.

The chain joins TRBV7-2 to TRBJ1-2; D is ambiguous. The germline V gene encodes CDR1 SGHTA and CDR2 FQGNSA. Trimming removed 6 bases at V and 7 bases at J, with 21 bases between. The CDR3 runs 15 residues. CDR3 bases: TGTGCCAGCAGACCAGTACGAACGGGAGCGGCTGGCTACACCTTC. It translates to CASRPVRTGAAGYTF.

This clonotype has ten or more counts. The V call is TRBV20-1, the J call TRBJ2-7; TRBD1 aligns across 10 bases. The CDR3 is 15 residues long. The V gene end was trimmed by 0 bases and the J gene end by 5 bases; junction bases not matched to a gene: 7. In germline, CDR1 is DFQATT, CDR2 SNEGSKA (reference sequence). CDR3 DNA: TGCAGTGCTAGAGATCCCCTAGACAGGGGGCACGAGCAGTACTTC. Its protein is CSARDPLDRGHEQYF.

The J gene is TRBJ2-7, the V gene TRBV28; TRBD2 matches at 12 bases. V gave up 1 base and J gave up 1 base; unmatched junction bases: 5. CDR3 length: 17 amino acids. CDR1 and CDR2 (germline): MDHEN, SYDVKM. This CDR3 is CASSLLGLAGYSYEQYF. The DNA for the CDR3 is TGTGCCAGCAGTTTATTAGGACTAGCGGGGTATTCCTACGAGCAGTACTTC.

This chain joins TRBV25-1 and TRBJ1-5; no firm D call. V lost 3 bases and J 1 base, leaving 7 bases between the germline ends. From germline, CDR1 is MGHDK and CDR2 SYGVNS. The CDR3 contains 14 residues. CDR3 coding DNA: TGTGCCAGCAGTGAGATGAGCAGCAATCAGCCCCAGCATTTT. Translated, it gives CASSEMSSNQPQHF.

The chain has TRBV11-2 and TRBJ2-1, with D possibly TRBD1 on 6 matching bases. Trimming removed 4 bases from V and 2 bases from J, with 9 bases in between. CDR3 size: 14 residues. The germline V gene encodes CDR1 SGHAT and CDR2 FQNNGV. Here the CDR3 reads CASSSGVAYNEQFF. CDR3 coding DNA: TGTGCCAGCAGCTCAGGGGTTGCCTACAATGAGCAGTTCTTC.

This clonotype was detected a few times. The chain links TRBV6-5 to TRBJ2-5, with TRBD1 matching 9 bases. J lost 1 base, V lost 4 bases, and 7 bases had no gene match. In germline, CDR1 is MNHEY, CDR2 SVGAGI. This CDR3 has 16 residues. The CDR3 here is CASSLLTGGFQETQYF. DNA of the CDR3: TGTGCCAGCAGTTTACTGACAGGGGGGTTCCAAGAGACCCAGTACTTC.

The CDR3, as DNA: TGTGCCAGCAGCTTGGATACTAGAGACGGCGAGCAGTACTTC. It translates to CASSLDTRDGEQYF. The gene calls are TRBV11-3 and TRBJ2-7; perhaps TRBD2 as D (5 bases). With 3 bases removed from V and 6 bases from J, the gap between germline ends came to 15 bases. Looked up from germline, CDR1 is SGHNT and CDR2 is YENEEA. The CDR3 totals 14 residues. The full variable domain, rest sourced from reference TRBV11-3 and TRBJ2-7, is EAGVVQSPRYKIIEKKQPVAFWCNPISGHNTLYWYLQNLGQGPELLIRYENEEAVDDSQLPKDRFSAERLKGVDSTLKIQPAELGDSAVYLCASSLDTRDGEQYFGPGTRLTVT.

The chain links TRBV28 to TRBJ1-2; D may be TRBD1 (6 bases). Trimming removed 10 bases from V and 7 bases from J, with 22 bases in between. The CDR3 has 14 residues. Germline V gene data show CDR1 as MDHEN and CDR2 as SYDVKM. Here the CDR3 reads CATVVAGEFGGYTF. CDR3 bases: TGTGCCACAGTGGTGGCAGGGGAGTTTGGTGGCTACACCTTC.

This CDR3 is CASSTSNQPQHF. The CDR3 DNA sequence: TGTGCCAGCAGTACGAGCAATCAGCCCCAGCATTTT. The chain employs TRBV6-5 and TRBJ1-5; D remains unclear. From germline, CDR1 is MNHEY and CDR2 SVGAGI. Trimming removed 5 bases from V and 1 base from J, with 3 bases in between. This CDR3 region has 12 residues.